Following are 30 T cell receptor beta chains from one sample sequenced in a study of spatial heterogeneity in lung cancer. No antigen is known for these receptors. The study's findings and limits: Expanded alpha and beta TCR counts within tumors tracked tumor mutation counts.

Time point denoted: sample taken at primary tumor resection. TCRdb itself ran the 5' RACE reads through MiXCR, one entry per CDR3 protein. The sample has more than 2,500 distinct CDR3 sequences; under 55% are singletons. Sequencing used lung tumor tissue, obtained at surgery. Receptor source: a male donor with early-stage non-small cell lung cancer.

This CDR3 is CASSQETPGKTMDTQYF. CDR3 sequence (DNA): TGCGCCAGCAGCCAAGAGACCCCAGGGAAGACGATGGATACGCAGTATTTT. The chain couples TRBV4-3 to TRBJ2-3; possibly TRBD1 for D (5 bases). Germline CDR1 is LGHNA and CDR2 is YSLEER. The ends were cut back, 0 bases at V and 6 bases at J, with 19 bases in the middle. The CDR3 consists of 17 residues.

The chain recombines TRBV27 with TRBJ1-2; 7 bases agree with TRBD1. The germline V gene encodes CDR1 MNHEY and CDR2 SMNVEV (reference sequence). V trimming: 7 bases; J trimming: 6 bases; junction bases outside the gene matches: 14. CDR3 length: 15 residues. CDR3 in DNA: TGTGCCAGCAAACTGACAGGGACGATGGGGAATGGCTACACCTTC. Amino acids: CASKLTGTMGNGYTF.

The chain has TRBV7-3 and TRBJ2-2; tentatively, D is TRBD1 or TRBD2 (5 bases each). Trimming took 5 bases from V and 1 from J, leaving 8 bases between them. This CDR3 spans 14 amino acids. Looked up from germline, CDR1 is SGHTA and CDR2 is FQGTGA. The CDR3 is CASSPGQNTGELFF. Written as DNA, the CDR3 is TGTGCCAGCAGCCCGGGGCAGAACACCGGGGAGCTGTTTTTT.

In its sample, this clonotype is medium-sized. The chain joins TRBV4-1 to TRBJ2-1, with 7 bases matching TRBD1. Germline trimming cut 1 base from V and 6 bases from J; bases unmatched to any gene: 9. CDR1 and CDR2 from the germline V gene are MGHRA and YSYEKL. The CDR3 runs 16 residues. CDR3 region: CASSQGGSRQGNEQFF. The CDR3 bases are TGCGCCAGCAGCCAAGGTGGTTCTAGACAGGGCAATGAGCAGTTCTTC.

This chain links TRBV12-3 or TRBV12-4 with TRBJ2-5; D not resolved. V gave up 6 bases and J gave up 5 bases, with 13 bases separating them. The CDR3 covers 13 residues. The CDR3 sequence: CASSKVDPETQYF. DNA of the CDR3: TGTGCCAGCAGCAAAGTGGATCCGGAGACCCAGTACTTC.

The rearrangement joins TRBV10-3 to TRBJ2-7, with D possibly matching TRBD1 (5 bases). Germline V gene lookup returns CDR1 ENHRY and CDR2 SYGVKD. V lost 6 bases to trimming and J lost 2 bases, with 17 bases between them. There are 15 residues in the CDR3. The CDR3 loop is CAIRDPGNPTYEQYF. CDR3 bases: TGTGCCATCAGAGACCCAGGGAATCCTACCTACGAGCAGTACTTC.

CDR3 in amino acids: CSVERGLNTEAFF. CDR3 in DNA: TGCAGCGTTGAGAGGGGCCTGAACACTGAAGCTTTCTTT. The chain uses TRBV29-1 and TRBJ1-1; D is possibly TRBD1 (5 bases). V shed 3 bases and J shed 0 bases, with 8 bases lying between them. The CDR3 consists of 13 residues. Germline V gene data show CDR1 as SQVTM and CDR2 as ANQGSEA.

The chain uses TRBV28 and TRBJ2-2, with D possibly TRBD1 on 6 matching bases. The germline gives CDR1 MDHEN, CDR2 SYDVKM. The germline V and J ends were trimmed by 3 bases and 4 bases, with 12 bases remaining between them. CDR3 size: 15 residues. As DNA, the CDR3 is TGTGCCAGCAGTTTCGCAGGGGTCGGCACCGGGGAGCTGTTTTTT. Its translation: CASSFAGVGTGELFF.

This chain joins TRBV20-1 and TRBJ1-1; no reliable D call. This CDR3 spans 11 amino acids. Looked up from germline, CDR1 is DFQATT and CDR2 is SNEGSKA (reference sequence). The V gene lost 6 bases and the J gene lost 3 bases, with 8 bases spanning the gap. The CDR3 DNA reads TGCAGTGCCCGAACACACACTGAAGCTTTCTTT. This codes for CSARTHTEAFF.

V usage is TRBV5-1 and J usage is TRBJ2-7; D remains unclear. This CDR3 is built from 15 residues. V lost 1 base, J lost 2 bases, and 13 bases lay in between. From germline, CDR1 is SGHRS and CDR2 YFSETQ. DNA of the CDR3: TGCGCCAGCAGCTTGAGTCTCATCAGCCCCTACGAGCAGTACTTC. It translates to CASSLSLISPYEQYF.

This clonotype was observed a handful of times. This chain connects TRBV4-3 to TRBJ2-1, with 8 bases lining up with TRBD1. The CDR3 length is 16 residues. Germline-derived CDR1 and CDR2 are LGHNA and YSLEER. Trimming at V came to 2 bases and at J to 4 bases, leaving 7 bases not matched to a gene. This CDR3 reads CASSQSGTGDYNEQFF. DNA for the CDR3: TGCGCCAGCAGCCAATCCGGGACAGGCGATTACAATGAGCAGTTCTTC.

V and J are TRBV29-1 and TRBJ2-7; 7 bases line up with TRBD1. The CDR3 totals 14 residues. Germline CDR1 SQVTM, CDR2 ANQGSEA. V trimming: 5 bases; J trimming: 12 bases; junction bases outside the gene matches: 19. CDR3 sequence: CSVKGDSLGPLRYF. The CDR3 DNA reads TGCAGCGTTAAGGGGGACAGTCTGGGACCTCTCAGGTACTTC.

V is TRBV29-1 and J is TRBJ1-2; the match to TRBD1 covers 7 bases. V lost 4 bases and J lost 2; bases outside the gene matches: 4. The CDR3 extends over 13 amino acids. Germline-derived CDR1 and CDR2 are SQVTM and ANQGSEA. The CDR3 nucleotides are TGCAGCGTTGGCCCGGGACAGAACTATGGCTACACCTTC. It is translated as CSVGPGQNYGYTF. Using reference TRBV29-1 and TRBJ1-2 for the parts outside the CDR3, the full variable domain is SAVISQKPSRDICQRGTSLTIQCQVDSQVTMMFWYRQQPGQSLTLIATANQGSEATYESGFVIDKFPISRPNLTFSTLTVSNMSPEDSSIYLCSVGPGQNYGYTFGSGTRLTVV.

The CDR3 sequence: CASSSIPGLLPSTDTQYF. The CDR3 nucleotides are TGTGCCAGCAGCTCCATTCCGGGACTACTACCTAGCACAGATACGCAGTATTTT. V is TRBV4-2 and J is TRBJ2-3; TRBD2 matches 7 bases. Trimming at V came to 5 bases and at J to 0 bases, leaving 14 bases not matched to a gene. The CDR3 runs to 18 residues. Germline CDR1 and CDR2: LGHNA and YNFKEQ.

The chain combines TRBV5-1 with TRBJ2-1; the D gene is possibly TRBD1 (6 bases). Germline CDR1 reads SGHRS; CDR2 reads YFSETQ. Trimming took off 4 bases at V and 7 bases at J, with 18 bases between the two ends. CDR3 length: 15 amino acids. The CDR3 coding sequence is TGCGCCAGCAGCCCTGGAACAGGGAATGGGAATGAGCAGTTCTTC. It codes for CASSPGTGNGNEQFF.

V gene TRBV20-1 combines with J gene TRBJ2-5; D might be TRBD1 or TRBD2, each matching 6 bases. The ends were cut back, 6 bases at V and 6 bases at J, with 14 bases in the middle. This CDR3 has 12 residues. From germline, CDR1 is DFQATT and CDR2 SNEGSKA (reference sequence). The CDR3: CSAWGASKTQYF. The CDR3 DNA sequence: TGCAGTGCGTGGGGGGCCTCGAAGACCCAGTACTTC.

The chain combines TRBV7-2 with TRBJ1-2; D ambiguous. Trimming cost V 1 base and J 4 bases, with 10 bases left between them. The CDR3 is 14 amino acids. The V gene's germline CDR1 is SGHTA and CDR2 FQGNSA. Here the CDR3 reads CASSLGDVRYGYTF. The CDR3, as DNA: TGTGCCAGCAGCTTAGGAGATGTACGCTATGGCTACACCTTC.

This clonotype was observed a few times. The V and J genes are TRBV6-5 and TRBJ2-7; 7 bases map to TRBD2. The CDR3 has 15 amino acids. The V gene end was trimmed by 5 bases and the J gene end by 7 bases; junction bases not matched to a gene: 14. Germline CDR1 and CDR2: MNHEY and SVGAGI. The CDR3 loop reads CASSQRDSGGLEQYF. CDR3 DNA sequence: TGTGCCAGCAGTCAGCGAGATTCCGGGGGGTTGGAGCAGTACTTC.

The rearrangement uses TRBV29-1 and TRBJ2-2, with TRBD1 matching 11 bases. This CDR3 spans 14 amino acids. The junction had 2 bases not matched to a gene; V was cut back by 4 bases and J by 4 bases. Germline V gene data show CDR1 as SQVTM and CDR2 as ANQGSEA. In DNA form, the CDR3 reads TGCAGCGTTGGGACAGGGGGCCGCACCGGGGAGCTGTTTTTT. This translates into CSVGTGGRTGELFF.

This chain connects TRBV20-1 to TRBJ2-1; TRBD2 aligns across 16 bases. This CDR3 is 16 amino acids long. The V gene end was trimmed by 5 bases and the J gene end by 1 base; junction bases not matched to a gene: 2. Germline V gene data show CDR1 as DFQATT and CDR2 as SNEGSKA (reference sequence). CDR3 region: CSAGTSGRVSYNEQFF. In nucleotides, the CDR3 is TGCAGTGCTGGGACTAGCGGGAGGGTTTCCTACAATGAGCAGTTCTTC.

The V gene is TRBV7-2, the J gene TRBJ2-1; D is ambiguous. The CDR3 runs to 15 residues. Germline CDR1 is SGHTA and CDR2 is FQGNSA. Trimming left V 7 bases short and J 5 bases short, with 18 bases between. For the CDR3, the DNA is TGTGCCAGCAAAAGTGGGCTTAATTCGCACAATGAGCAGTTCTTC. Amino acid sequence: CASKSGLNSHNEQFF.

In its sample, this clonotype was seen a few times. The CDR3 bases are TGTGCCAGCAGTTTATGGAACACTGAAGCTTTCTTT. Amino acids: CASSLWNTEAFF. J is TRBJ1-1 and V is TRBV12-3 or TRBV12-4, with D hard to call. Trimming took 2 bases from V and 1 from J, leaving 2 bases between them. This CDR3 is 12 amino acids long.

There are a few counts of this clonotype. The gene calls are TRBV9 and TRBJ2-7; TRBD1 matches 8 bases. The CDR3 spans 15 residues. Per germline, CDR1 SGDLS and CDR2 YYNGEE. V trimming: 0 bases; J trimming: 7 bases; junction bases outside the gene matches: 9. CDR3 bases: TGTGCCAGCAGCGTAGCCGGACAGGGCCAGGGAGAGCAGTACTTC. This gives the protein CASSVAGQGQGEQYF.

This clonotype is categorized as medium-sized. The chain employs TRBV7-2 and TRBJ2-1; D perhaps matches TRBD2 (5 bases). Between the trimmed V and J ends, which lost 5 bases and 0 bases, there was a span of 17 bases. The CDR3 sequence is 17 residues long. Germline values: CDR1 SGHTA, CDR2 FQGNSA. The CDR3 nucleotides read TGTGCCAGCAGCCCCATCTTACTAGTGGGCTCCTACAATGAGCAGTTCTTC. Translated: CASSPILLVGSYNEQFF.

This clonotype was observed once. V usage is TRBV4-3 and J usage is TRBJ1-2, with 7 positions matching TRBD1. Trimming cost V 1 base and J 8 bases; bases outside gene matches: 10. This CDR3 contains 15 residues. CDR1 LGHNA and CDR2 YSLEER come from the germline V gene. Here the CDR3 reads CASSQGTGWWRGYTF. DNA of the CDR3: TGCGCCAGCAGCCAAGGGACAGGCTGGTGGCGCGGCTACACCTTC.

This chain links TRBV2 with TRBJ1-6; TRBD1 matches at 8 bases. The length of the CDR3 is 15 residues. V lost 7 bases and J lost 7; bases outside the gene matches: 9. Per germline, CDR1 SNHLY and CDR2 FYNNEI. For the CDR3, the DNA is TGTGCCAGCATCGGACAGGGTATTATGAATTCACCCCTCCACTTT. Its translation: CASIGQGIMNSPLHF.

The V call is TRBV14, the J call TRBJ1-2, with 7 positions matching TRBD1. Germline CDR1 SGHDN, CDR2 FVKESK. The length of the CDR3 is 15 residues. The ends lost 0 bases at V and 4 bases at J; junction bases unmatched: 5. CDR3 sequence reads: CASSQDWDSPYGYTF. The CDR3 DNA sequence: TGTGCCAGCAGCCAAGATTGGGACAGTCCCTATGGCTACACCTTC. The full variable domain, completed using reference TRBV14 and TRBJ1-2, is EAGVTQFPSHSVIEKGQTVTLRCDPISGHDNLYWYRRVMGKEIKFLLHFVKESKQDESGMPNNRFLAERTGGTYSTLKVQPAELEDSGVYFCASSQDWDSPYGYTFGSGTRLTVV.

This clonotype has just a few counts. The chain recombines TRBV6-1 with TRBJ2-3; 10 bases align to TRBD2. The CDR3 totals 17 residues. Germline V gives CDR1 MNHNS, CDR2 SASEGT. After removal of 5 bases from V and 5 bases from J, the junction contained 13 bases not matched to a gene. The CDR3 region has the DNA TGTGCCAGCAGTCCTTTAGGAGGGACTAGCGACCGAGATACGCAGTATTTT. Its protein is CASSPLGGTSDRDTQYF.

This chain joins TRBV29-1 and TRBJ1-1; 8 nucleotides match TRBD1. Germline V lookup: CDR1 SQVTM, CDR2 ANQGSEA. Unmatched junction bases numbered 9, after V lost 6 bases and J lost 6 bases. The CDR3 has 13 amino acids. The CDR3 region is CSVGQVVGAEAFF. Here the CDR3 DNA reads TGCAGCGTGGGACAGGTGGTAGGGGCTGAAGCTTTCTTT.

V usage is TRBV9 and J usage is TRBJ2-1; D not resolved. The ends were cut back, 5 bases at V and 9 bases at J, with 12 bases in the middle. Germline lookup yields CDR1 SGDLS and CDR2 YYNGEE. CDR3 length: 12 amino acids. DNA of the CDR3: TGTGCCAGCAGGGGGATACACGGTGAGCAGTTCTTC. Translation gives CASRGIHGEQFF.